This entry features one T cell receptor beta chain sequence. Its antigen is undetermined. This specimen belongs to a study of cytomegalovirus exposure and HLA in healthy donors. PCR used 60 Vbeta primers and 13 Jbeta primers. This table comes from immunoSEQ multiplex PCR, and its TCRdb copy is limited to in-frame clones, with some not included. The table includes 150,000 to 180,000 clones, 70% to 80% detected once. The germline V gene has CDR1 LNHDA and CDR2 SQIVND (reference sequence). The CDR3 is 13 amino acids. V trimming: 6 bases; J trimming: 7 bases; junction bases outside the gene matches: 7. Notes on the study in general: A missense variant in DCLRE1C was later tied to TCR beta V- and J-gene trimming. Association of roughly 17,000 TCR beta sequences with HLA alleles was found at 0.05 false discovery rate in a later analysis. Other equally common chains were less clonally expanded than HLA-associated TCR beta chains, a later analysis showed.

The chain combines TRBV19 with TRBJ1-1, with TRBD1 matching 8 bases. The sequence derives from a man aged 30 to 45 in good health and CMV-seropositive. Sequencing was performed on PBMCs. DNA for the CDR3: TGTGCCAGTAGCCTCGGACAGGGAGGTGAAGCTTTCTTT. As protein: CASSLGQGGEAFF.